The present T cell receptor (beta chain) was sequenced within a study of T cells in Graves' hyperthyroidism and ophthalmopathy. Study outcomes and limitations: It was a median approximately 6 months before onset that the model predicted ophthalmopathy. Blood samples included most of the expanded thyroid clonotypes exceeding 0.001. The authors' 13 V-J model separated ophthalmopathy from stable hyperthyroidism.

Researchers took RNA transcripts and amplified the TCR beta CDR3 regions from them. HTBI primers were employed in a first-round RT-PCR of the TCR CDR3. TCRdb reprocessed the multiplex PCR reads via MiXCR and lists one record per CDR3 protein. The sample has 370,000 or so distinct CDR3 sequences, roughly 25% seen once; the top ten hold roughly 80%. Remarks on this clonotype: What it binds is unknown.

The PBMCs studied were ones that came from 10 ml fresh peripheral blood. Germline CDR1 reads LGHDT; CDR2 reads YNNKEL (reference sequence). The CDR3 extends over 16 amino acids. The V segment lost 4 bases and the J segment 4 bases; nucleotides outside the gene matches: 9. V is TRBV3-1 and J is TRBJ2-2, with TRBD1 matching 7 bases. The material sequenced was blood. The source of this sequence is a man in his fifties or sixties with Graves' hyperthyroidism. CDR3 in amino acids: CASSREGGLPTGELFF. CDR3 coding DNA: TGTGCCAGCAGCCGAGAAGGGGGCCTTCCCACCGGGGAGCTGTTTTTT.